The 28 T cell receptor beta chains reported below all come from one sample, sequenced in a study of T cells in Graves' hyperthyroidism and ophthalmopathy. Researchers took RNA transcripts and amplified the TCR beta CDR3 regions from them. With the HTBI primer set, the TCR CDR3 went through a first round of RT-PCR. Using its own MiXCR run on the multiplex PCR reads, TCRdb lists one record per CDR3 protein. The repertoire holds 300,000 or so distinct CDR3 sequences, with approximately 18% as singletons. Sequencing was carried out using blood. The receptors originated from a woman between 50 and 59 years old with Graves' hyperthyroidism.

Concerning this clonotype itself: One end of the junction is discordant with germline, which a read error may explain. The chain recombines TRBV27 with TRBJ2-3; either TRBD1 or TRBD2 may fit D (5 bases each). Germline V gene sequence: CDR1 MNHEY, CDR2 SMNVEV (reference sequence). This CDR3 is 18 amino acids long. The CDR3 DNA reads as TGTGCCAGCAGCCTTACACAGGCTCCAGTACCTAGCACAGATACGCAGTGTTTT. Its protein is CASSLTQAPVPSTDTQCF.

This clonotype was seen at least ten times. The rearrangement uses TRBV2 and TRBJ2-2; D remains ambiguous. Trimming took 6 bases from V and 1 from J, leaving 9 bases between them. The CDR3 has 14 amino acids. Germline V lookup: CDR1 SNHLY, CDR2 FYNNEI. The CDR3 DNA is TGTGCCAGCAGGTGGAACAGGAACACCGGGGAGCTGTTTTTT. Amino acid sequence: CASRWNRNTGELFF.

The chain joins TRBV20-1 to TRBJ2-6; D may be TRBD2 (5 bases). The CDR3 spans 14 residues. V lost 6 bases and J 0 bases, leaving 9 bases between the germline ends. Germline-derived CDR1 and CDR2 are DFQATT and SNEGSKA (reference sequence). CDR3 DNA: TGCAGTGCCCCGAGGGTCTCTGGGGCCAACGTCCTGACTTTC. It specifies CSAPRVSGANVLTF.

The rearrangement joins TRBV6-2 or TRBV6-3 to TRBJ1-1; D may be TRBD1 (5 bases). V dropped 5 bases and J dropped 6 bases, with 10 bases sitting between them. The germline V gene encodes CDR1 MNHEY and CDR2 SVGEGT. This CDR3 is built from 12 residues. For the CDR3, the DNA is TGTGCCAGCAGTGTGGGGGAGGCTGAAGCTTTCTTT. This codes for CASSVGEAEAFF.

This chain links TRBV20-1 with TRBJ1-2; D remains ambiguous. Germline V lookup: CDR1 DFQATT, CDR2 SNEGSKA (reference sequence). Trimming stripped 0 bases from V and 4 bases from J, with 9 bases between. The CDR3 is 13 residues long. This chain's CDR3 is CSARDSPTYGYTF. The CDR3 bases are TGCAGTGCTAGAGACAGTCCTACCTATGGCTACACCTTC.

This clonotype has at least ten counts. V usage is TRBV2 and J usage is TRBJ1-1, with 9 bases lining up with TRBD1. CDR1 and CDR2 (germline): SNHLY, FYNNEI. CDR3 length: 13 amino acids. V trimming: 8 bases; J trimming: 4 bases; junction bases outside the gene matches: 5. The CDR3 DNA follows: TGTGCCAGCCGACAGGGGGTAAGCACTGAAGCTTTCTTT. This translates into CASRQGVSTEAFF.

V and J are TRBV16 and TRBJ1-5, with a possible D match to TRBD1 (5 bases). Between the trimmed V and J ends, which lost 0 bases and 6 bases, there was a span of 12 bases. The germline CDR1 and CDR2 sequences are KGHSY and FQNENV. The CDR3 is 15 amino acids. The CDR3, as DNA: TGTGCCAGCAGCCAATCCCCACAGGATCTTCAGCCCCAGCATTTT. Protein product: CASSQSPQDLQPQHF.

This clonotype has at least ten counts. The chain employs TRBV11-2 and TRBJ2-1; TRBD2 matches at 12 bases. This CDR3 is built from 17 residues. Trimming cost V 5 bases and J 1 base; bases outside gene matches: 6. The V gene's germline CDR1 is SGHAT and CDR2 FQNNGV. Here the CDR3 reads CASSPGTSGWSYNEQFF. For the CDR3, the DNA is TGTGCCAGCAGCCCAGGGACTAGCGGGTGGTCCTACAATGAGCAGTTCTTC.

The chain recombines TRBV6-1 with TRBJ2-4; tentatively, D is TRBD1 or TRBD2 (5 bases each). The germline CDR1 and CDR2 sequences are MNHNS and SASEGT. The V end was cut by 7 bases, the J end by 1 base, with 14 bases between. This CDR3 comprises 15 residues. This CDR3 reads CASTNSGTAKNIQYF. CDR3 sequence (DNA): TGTGCCAGCACAAATTCCGGGACCGCCAAAAACATTCAGTACTTC.

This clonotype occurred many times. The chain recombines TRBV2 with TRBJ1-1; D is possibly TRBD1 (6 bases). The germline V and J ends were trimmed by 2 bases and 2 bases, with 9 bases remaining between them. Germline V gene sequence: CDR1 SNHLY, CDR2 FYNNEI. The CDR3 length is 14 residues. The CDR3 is CASSERGYNTEAFF. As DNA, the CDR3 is TGTGCCAGCAGTGAAAGGGGGTATAACACTGAAGCTTTCTTT.

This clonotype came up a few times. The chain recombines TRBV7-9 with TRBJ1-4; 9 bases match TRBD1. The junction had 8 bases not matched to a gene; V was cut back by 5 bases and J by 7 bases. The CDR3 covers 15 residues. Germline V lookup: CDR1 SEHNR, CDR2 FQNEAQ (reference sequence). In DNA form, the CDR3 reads TGTGCCAGCAGCAACCACCCGGACAGGGGTGAAAAACTGTTTTTT. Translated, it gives CASSNHPDRGEKLFF.

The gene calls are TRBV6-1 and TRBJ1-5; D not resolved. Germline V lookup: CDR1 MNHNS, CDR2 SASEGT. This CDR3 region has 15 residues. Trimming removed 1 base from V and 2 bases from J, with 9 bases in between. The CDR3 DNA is TGTGCCAGCAGTGAAGAGCGGCAAGGCAATCAGCCCCAGCATTTT. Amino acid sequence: CASSEERQGNQPQHF.

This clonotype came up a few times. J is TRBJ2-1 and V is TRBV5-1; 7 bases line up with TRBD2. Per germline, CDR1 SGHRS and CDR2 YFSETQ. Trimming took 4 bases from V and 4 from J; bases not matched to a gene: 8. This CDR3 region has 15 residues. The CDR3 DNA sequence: TGCGCCAGCAGCCGGGGGGACGGGACGTACAATGAGCAGTTCTTC. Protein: CASSRGDGTYNEQFF.

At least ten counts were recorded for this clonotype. This CDR3 is CASRPRTGTGQETQYF. The CDR3 DNA reads TGTGCCAGCAGGCCGCGCACCGGGACAGGACAAGAGACCCAGTACTTC. The gene calls are TRBV6-1 and TRBJ2-5; 8 nucleotides line up with TRBD1. V shed 6 bases, J shed 2 bases, and the junction held 11 bases outside the gene matches. The CDR3 has 16 residues. The germline CDR1 and CDR2 sequences are MNHNS and SASEGT.

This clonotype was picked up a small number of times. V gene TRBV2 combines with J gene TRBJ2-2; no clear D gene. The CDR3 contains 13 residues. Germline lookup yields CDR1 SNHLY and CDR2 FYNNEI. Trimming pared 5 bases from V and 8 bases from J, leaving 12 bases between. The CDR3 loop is CASSSLPLGELFF. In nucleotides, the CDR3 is TGTGCCAGCAGTTCGCTCCCTTTGGGGGAGCTGTTTTTT.

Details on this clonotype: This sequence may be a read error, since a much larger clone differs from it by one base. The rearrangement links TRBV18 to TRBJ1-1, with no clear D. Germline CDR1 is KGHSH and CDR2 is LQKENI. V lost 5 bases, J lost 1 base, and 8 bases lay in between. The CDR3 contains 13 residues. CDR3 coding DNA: TGTGCCAGCTCAAATACAGAGAACACTGAAGCTTTCTTT. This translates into CASSNTENTEAFF.

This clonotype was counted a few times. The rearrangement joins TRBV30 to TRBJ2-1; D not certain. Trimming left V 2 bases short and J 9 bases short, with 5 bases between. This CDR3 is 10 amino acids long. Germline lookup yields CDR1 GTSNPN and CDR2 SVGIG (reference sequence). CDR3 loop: CAWSRTEQFF. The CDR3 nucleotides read TGTGCCTGGAGTAGGACTGAGCAGTTCTTC.

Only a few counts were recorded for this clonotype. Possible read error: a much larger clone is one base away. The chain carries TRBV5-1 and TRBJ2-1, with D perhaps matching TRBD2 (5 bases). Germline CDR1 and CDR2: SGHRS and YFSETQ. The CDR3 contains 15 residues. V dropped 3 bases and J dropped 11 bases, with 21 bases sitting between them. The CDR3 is CASSSNGIGQSKQFF. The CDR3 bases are TGCGCCAGCAGCTCTAACGGGATTGGGCAGAGTAAGCAGTTCTTC.

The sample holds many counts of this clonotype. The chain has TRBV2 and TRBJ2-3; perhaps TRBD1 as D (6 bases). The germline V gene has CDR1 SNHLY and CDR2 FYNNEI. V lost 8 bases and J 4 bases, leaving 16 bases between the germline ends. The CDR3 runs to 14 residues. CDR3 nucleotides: TGTGCCAGCCGGAGGATGGGGGCGGCAGATACGCAGTATTTT. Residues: CASRRMGAADTQYF.

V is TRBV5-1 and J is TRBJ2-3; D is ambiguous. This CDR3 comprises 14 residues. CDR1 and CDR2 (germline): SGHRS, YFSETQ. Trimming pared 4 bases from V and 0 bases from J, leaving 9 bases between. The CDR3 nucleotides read TGCGCCAGCAGCACCCTATATAGCACAGATACGCAGTATTTT. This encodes CASSTLYSTDTQYF.

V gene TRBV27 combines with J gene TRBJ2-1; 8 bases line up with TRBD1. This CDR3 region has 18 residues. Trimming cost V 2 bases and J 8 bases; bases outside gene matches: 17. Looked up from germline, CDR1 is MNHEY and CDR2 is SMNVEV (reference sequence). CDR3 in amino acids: CASSLVPPGQGVRDEQFF. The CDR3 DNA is TGTGCCAGCAGTTTAGTACCGCCCGGACAGGGAGTTAGGGATGAGCAGTTCTTC.

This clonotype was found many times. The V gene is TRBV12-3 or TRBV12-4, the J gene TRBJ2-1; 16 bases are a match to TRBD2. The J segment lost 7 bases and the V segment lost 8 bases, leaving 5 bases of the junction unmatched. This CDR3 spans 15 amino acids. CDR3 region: CASGGTSGRGNEQFF. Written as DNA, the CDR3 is TGTGCCAGCGGAGGGACTAGCGGGAGGGGTAATGAGCAGTTCTTC.

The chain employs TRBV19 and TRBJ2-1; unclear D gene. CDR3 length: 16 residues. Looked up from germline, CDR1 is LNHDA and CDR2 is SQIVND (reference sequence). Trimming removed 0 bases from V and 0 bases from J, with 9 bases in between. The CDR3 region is CASSIDRFSSYNEQFF. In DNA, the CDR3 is TGTGCCAGTAGTATAGATCGATTCAGCTCCTACAATGAGCAGTTCTTC.

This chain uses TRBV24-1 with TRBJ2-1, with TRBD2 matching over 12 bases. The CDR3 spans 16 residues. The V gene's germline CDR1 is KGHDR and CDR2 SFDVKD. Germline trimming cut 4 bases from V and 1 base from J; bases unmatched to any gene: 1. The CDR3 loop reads CATSETSGSSYNEQFF. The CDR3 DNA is TGTGCCACCAGTGAGACTAGCGGGAGTTCCTACAATGAGCAGTTCTTC.

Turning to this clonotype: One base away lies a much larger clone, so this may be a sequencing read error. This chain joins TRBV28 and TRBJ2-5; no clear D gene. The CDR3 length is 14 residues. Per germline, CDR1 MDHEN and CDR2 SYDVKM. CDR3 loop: CASRQQAIQEAQYF. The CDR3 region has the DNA TGTGCCAGCAGGCAGCAGGCGATCCAAGAGGCCCAGTACTTC.

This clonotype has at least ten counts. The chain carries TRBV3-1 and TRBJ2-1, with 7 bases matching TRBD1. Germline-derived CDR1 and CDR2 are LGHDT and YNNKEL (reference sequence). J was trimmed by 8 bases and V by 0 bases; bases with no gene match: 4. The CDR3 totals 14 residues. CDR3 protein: CASSQDQGDDEQFF. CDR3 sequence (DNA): TGTGCCAGCAGCCAAGACCAGGGGGACGATGAGCAGTTCTTC.

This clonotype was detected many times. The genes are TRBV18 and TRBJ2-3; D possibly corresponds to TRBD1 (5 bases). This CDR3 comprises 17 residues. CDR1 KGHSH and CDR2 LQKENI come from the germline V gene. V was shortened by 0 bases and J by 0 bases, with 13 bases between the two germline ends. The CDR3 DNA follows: TGTGCCAGCTCACCACCAGTGGGGCCCTCTAGCACAGATACGCAGTATTTT. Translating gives CASSPPVGPSSTDTQYF.

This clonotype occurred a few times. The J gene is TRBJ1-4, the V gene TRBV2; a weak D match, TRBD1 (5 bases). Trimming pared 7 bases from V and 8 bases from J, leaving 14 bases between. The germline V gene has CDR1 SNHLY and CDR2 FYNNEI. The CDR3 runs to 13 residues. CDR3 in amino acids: CASMWQGVEKLFF. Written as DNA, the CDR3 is TGTGCCAGCATGTGGCAGGGAGTAGAAAAACTGTTTTTT.